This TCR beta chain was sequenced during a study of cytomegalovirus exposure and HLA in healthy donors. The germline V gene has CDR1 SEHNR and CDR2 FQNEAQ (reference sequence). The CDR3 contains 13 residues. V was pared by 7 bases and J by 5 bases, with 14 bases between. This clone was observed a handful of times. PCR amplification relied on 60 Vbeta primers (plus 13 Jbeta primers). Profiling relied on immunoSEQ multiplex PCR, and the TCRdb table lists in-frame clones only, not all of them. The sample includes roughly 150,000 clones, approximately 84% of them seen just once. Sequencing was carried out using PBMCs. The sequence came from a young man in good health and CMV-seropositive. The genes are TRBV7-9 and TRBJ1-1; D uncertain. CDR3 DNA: TGTGCCAGCAACCCTCCTAGTAGGACTGAAGCTTTCTTT. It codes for CASNPPSRTEAFF.